This T cell receptor (beta chain) was recovered during a study of shared clonotypes between healthy human individuals. Trimming took 0 bases from V and 1 from J, leaving 10 bases between them. CDR1 SGHTS and CDR2 YDEGEE come from the germline V gene. The CDR3 contains 15 residues. Study-wide results and caveats: Larger richness was generally estimated for naive than memory subsets.

Per the original methods: Junction-only immunoSEQ sequences carried no quality scores, so filtering differed. Sequenced by immunoSEQ multiplex PCR; TCRdb stores in-frame clones only, minus some. V and J calls plus clone size are reproduced from that table; the DNA served to infer D and trimming. The sample consists of roughly 1,100,000 clones, roughly 80% of them appearing once. The donors were all Caucasian adults (living in Nashville, Tennessee). With regard to this clone: Its target is not known.

This receptor was taken from a man younger than 35 in good health. The rearrangement uses TRBV5-8 and TRBJ1-2; D uncertain. Sequenced material: memory CD4+ T cells sorted from blood. The subset: CD45RA-negative fraction. CDR3 sequence reads: CASSLGTVLNYGYTF. Here the CDR3 DNA reads TGTGCCAGCAGCTTGGGGACGGTACTTAACTATGGCTACACCTTC.